The clone carrying this T cell receptor beta chain was detected once. Data came from immunoSEQ multiplex PCR; TCRdb stores just in-frame clones and leaves some out. The table includes about 150,000 clones, around 84% detected once. This entry comes from a study of blood T cell repertoires in COVID-19. The sequence came from a human donor in a cohort sampled during active COVID-19. The specimen sequenced was peripheral blood.

The CDR3 DNA sequence: TGTGCCAGCAGCCTTAGCTGGGACAGGGCTAACACCATATATTTT. It is translated as CASSLSWDRANTIYF. This chain uses TRBV28 with TRBJ1-3, with TRBD1 matching over 9 bases. The germline V gene has CDR1 MDHEN and CDR2 SYDVKM. With V trimmed by 6 bases and J by 7 bases, 10 bases remained unmatched. The CDR3 is made up of 15 amino acids.